One T cell receptor beta chain is described in this entry. Its antigen is currently not known. Base qualities were left out, and no much larger clone turns up one base away. The collaborating institutions used their own protocols to collect whole blood in K2EDTA tubes. For TCRbeta analysis, collaborators shipped samples in one of three forms: frozen whole blood, isolated PBMCs, or DNA extracted from either of those sample types. The sample originates from a study of blood T cell repertoires in COVID-19 (dated by TCRdb to 2020 to 2021). In the study overall: Samples from collaborators originated in the United States, Italy and Spain and spanned both the acute and convalescent phases of COVID-19. The material from the prospective study consisted of cDNA or gDNA derived from T cells, B-cell-depleted T cells, or PBMCs. The repertoires were released in a freely available public database intended as a resource for research on the immune response to SARS-CoV-2. Deeply sampled blood TCRbeta repertoires from subjects exposed to, actively infected with, or recovered from COVID-19 were included in the dataset. Sample metadata almost always included a de-identified subject ID, COVID-19 status, age in years and sex. HLA class I and class II types, where available, came from metadata supplied by the sample provider rather than from assay-based typing. Samples came from the ongoing ImmuneRACE study (first 160 participants) plus 1,254 subjects from 6 global collaborators.

The germline V gene provides CDR1 SQVTM and CDR2 ANQGSEA. Spanning cysteine to phenylalanine, the CDR3 consists of 14 amino acids. Of all the DNA, just the CDR3 is kept, 42 bases in frame from base 1. General findings and caveats noted by the study authors: The amount of clinical and demographic metadata varied by source and participant and was provided uncurated.

TCRbeta CDR3 regions were amplified from genomic DNA using the immunoSEQ Assay, a bias-controlled multiplex PCR. Per the original workflow: Within the assay, amplification of reference gene primers was used to estimate how many nucleated cells each sample contained. To quantify the absolute abundance of each unique TCRbeta CDR3 rearrangement, sequence reads were collapsed and filtered. Productive Simpson clonality was computed per sample as the square root of Simpson's diversity index over productive rearrangements. TCRdb mirrors the immuneACCESS table, restricted to in-frame sequences. Some clones are absent from its copies; in checked studies, under half trace to an unresolved V gene, and the reason for the others is unknown. V, J and clone size were drawn from that table, and D and trimming were deduced from the DNA. This sample is represented by under 200,000 clones; about four fifths of them were singletons. The ten largest clones add up to 11% of the sample.

The sequence joins TRBV29-1 to TRBJ2-2; TRBD1 might be the D gene, on 6 matching bases. The receptor was derived from a man between 65 and 85 years old with active or convalescent COVID-19. Input material: peripheral blood. The DNA is as follows: TGCAGACCTCCCAACAGGGTATTGGCCGGGGAGCTGTTTTTT. This is translated as CRPPNRVLAGELFF.